Included here is one T cell receptor (beta chain) sequence, with context. The sample comes from a study of blood T cell repertoires in COVID-19. The data were produced by immunoSEQ multiplex PCR, yet TCRdb's version contains in-frame clones alone and is incomplete. The sample yields some 350,000 clones, about nine tenths seen once. The sequence was collected from a woman aged 65 to 85 with COVID-19, enrolled during active disease. Sequenced sample: peripheral blood.

CDR3 loop: CASSLTGTSGGTYQETQYF. The CDR3 DNA sequence: TGTGCCAGCAGCCTTACCGGGACTAGCGGGGGGACTTACCAAGAGACCCAGTACTTC. This chain links TRBV7-2 with TRBJ2-5; 15 positions agree with TRBD2. V gave up 5 bases and J gave up 0 bases; unmatched junction bases: 10. The CDR3 loop spans 19 amino acids. Germline-derived CDR1 and CDR2 are SGHTA and FQGNSA.